These 32 T cell receptor beta chains were sequenced from one sample in a study of cytomegalovirus exposure and HLA in healthy donors (dated by TCRdb to 2015 to 2018). The library was generated by the immunoSEQ multiplex PCR assay. A mixture of 60 forward primers for TCR Vbeta segments and 13 reverse primers for TCR Jbeta segments was used in the multiplex PCR. Imported from immuneACCESS, the table was reduced by TCRdb to in-frame sequences with V and J called. These copies leave out some clones; in studies compared against another copy, an unresolved V gene accounts for under half, and the cause of the remainder is not known. For this sample the table gives 90,000 to 100,000 clones, of which roughly four fifths were detected only once. The ten largest clones represent approximately 3.6% of the sample. Sequences were obtained from PBMCs. The receptors stem from a man over 45 in good health and CMV-seronegative.

The J gene is TRBJ2-1, the V gene TRBV4-2; 15 bases fit TRBD2. V gave up 3 bases and J gave up 1 base; unmatched junction bases: 4. CDR3 size: 18 residues. Per germline, CDR1 LGHNA and CDR2 YNFKEQ. The CDR3: CASSQAGTSGRSYNEQFF. The CDR3 coding sequence is TGTGCCAGCAGCCAGGCCGGGACTAGCGGGAGGTCCTACAATGAGCAGTTCTTC.

The chain combines TRBV7-9 with TRBJ2-7; possibly TRBD1 for D (6 bases). Germline CDR1 is SEHNR and CDR2 is FQNEAQ (reference sequence). The CDR3 consists of 18 residues. V was pared by 5 bases and J by 0 bases, with 23 bases between. CDR3 nucleotides: TGTGCCAGCAGCCCCGGTGGGGGCCCGAGGGTCACCTCCTACGAGCAGTACTTC. It specifies CASSPGGGPRVTSYEQYF.

This chain uses TRBV7-6 with TRBJ2-5; the D gene is possibly TRBD2 (7 bases). V lost 5 bases to trimming and J lost 4 bases, with 14 bases between them. The germline gives CDR1 SGHVS, CDR2 FNYEAQ. The length of the CDR3 is 14 residues. The CDR3, as DNA: TGTGCCAGCAGCCCCCGGGGGGCTGGAGAGACCCAGTACTTC. It translates to CASSPRGAGETQYF.

The chain combines TRBV10-2 with TRBJ2-3; the match to TRBD1 covers 7 bases. Germline loops: CDR1 WSHSY, CDR2 SAAADI. CDR3 length: 14 amino acids. The trim removed 7 bases at V and 4 bases at J, leaving 8 bases unmatched. For the CDR3, the DNA is TGCGCCAGCAAACCGGGACAGCCGCCAGATACGCAGTATTTT. Residues: CASKPGQPPDTQYF.

The chain has TRBV5-1 and TRBJ1-1; a weak D match, TRBD1 (6 bases). The V and J ends lost 0 bases and 8 bases respectively, with 14 bases between them. The CDR3 sequence is 14 residues long. The germline CDR1 and CDR2 sequences are SGHRS and YFSETQ. CDR3 sequence reads: CASSLGGGGSEAFF. The CDR3 nucleotides read TGCGCCAGCAGCTTGGGGGGAGGGGGATCCGAAGCTTTCTTT.

The chain is built from TRBV27 and TRBJ2-3; 9 positions agree with TRBD2. In germline, CDR1 is MNHEY, CDR2 SMNVEV (reference sequence). Trimming took 2 bases from V and 0 from J; bases not matched to a gene: 9. CDR3 length equals 18 residues. The CDR3 nucleotides are TGTGCCAGCAGTTTAGGGATTGGACTAGCGACTAGCACAGATACGCAGTATTTT. It translates to CASSLGIGLATSTDTQYF.

This clone was observed a single time. The chain combines TRBV9 with TRBJ2-2, with 15 bases fitting TRBD2. V was clipped by 3 bases and J by 5 bases; unmatched bases: 17. From germline, CDR1 is SGDLS and CDR2 YYNGEE. The CDR3 length is 21 residues. The CDR3 DNA is TGTGCCAGCAGCGACGACCTACCCGGGACTAGCGGGAGGAGGGGGACCGGGGAGCTGTTTTTT. Translation: CASSDDLPGTSGRRGTGELFF.

The J gene is TRBJ1-1, the V gene TRBV15, with 10 bases lining up with TRBD1. Per the germline V gene, CDR1 is LNHNV and CDR2 is YYDKDF (reference sequence). With 3 bases clipped from V and 5 bases from J, the junction kept 6 bases outside the gene matches. The CDR3 sequence is 15 residues long. CDR3 in DNA: TGTGCCACCAGCAGTGGACGGACAGGGGGTACTGAAGCTTTCTTT. Translating it yields CATSSGRTGGTEAFF.

This chain uses TRBV4-3 with TRBJ2-1, with D uncertain. Per germline, CDR1 LGHNA and CDR2 YSLEER. Trimming pared 4 bases from V and 5 bases from J, leaving 12 bases between. CDR3 length equals 14 residues. The CDR3 nucleotides read TGCGCCAGCAGCCCGTCCCGAGCAAACAATGAGCAGTTCTTC. As protein: CASSPSRANNEQFF.

The chain couples TRBV2 to TRBJ2-5; weak D call: TRBD1 (6 bases). The CDR3 is made up of 13 amino acids. Trimming cost V 5 bases and J 5 bases, with 12 bases left between them. Germline assignment: CDR1 SNHLY and CDR2 FYNNEI. CDR3: CASSIQGWETQYF. The CDR3 nucleotides read TGTGCCAGCAGTATACAGGGTTGGGAGACCCAGTACTTC. Supplemented by reference TRBV2 and TRBJ2-5, the full variable domain reads EPEVTQTPSHQVTQMGQEVILRCVPISNHLYFYWYRQILGQKVEFLVSFYNNEISEKSEIFDDQFSVERPDGSNFTLKIRSTKLEDSAMYFCASSIQGWETQYFGPGTRLLVL.

V usage is TRBV27 and J usage is TRBJ2-1; possible D gene TRBD1, 5 bases. Trimming shortened V by 2 bases and J by 7 bases, and 12 bases separated the two germline ends. The germline gives CDR1 MNHEY, CDR2 SMNVEV (reference sequence). The CDR3 covers 14 residues. The chain's CDR3 is CASSLTSSGNEQFF. CDR3 nucleotides: TGTGCCAGCAGTTTAACGAGTTCAGGGAATGAGCAGTTCTTC.

The chain has TRBV19 and TRBJ2-7; possibly TRBD2 for D (5 bases). This CDR3 comprises 14 residues. Germline CDR1 is LNHDA and CDR2 is SQIVND (reference sequence). V was pared by 4 bases and J by 0 bases, with 10 bases between. The CDR3 loop reads CASSKRISSYEQYF. The CDR3 DNA sequence: TGTGCCAGTAGTAAGCGGATAAGCTCCTACGAGCAGTACTTC.

In DNA, the CDR3 is TGTGCCAGCAGCTCGGGACTAGCGGGAGTTGAGACCCAGTACTTC. It is translated as CASSSGLAGVETQYF. V usage is TRBV7-3 and J usage is TRBJ2-5; 14 bases map to TRBD2. Germline V gene sequence: CDR1 SGHTA, CDR2 FQGTGA. With 4 bases clipped from V and 5 bases from J, the junction kept 3 bases outside the gene matches. The CDR3 is made up of 15 amino acids. The whole variable domain, filled in from reference TRBV7-3 and TRBJ2-5, reads GAGVSQTPSNKVTEKGKYVELRCDPISGHTALYWYRQSLGQGPEFLIYFQGTGAADDSGLPNDRFFAVRPEGSVSTLKIQRTERGDSAVYLCASSSGLAGVETQYFGPGTRLLVL.

The chain combines TRBV7-2 with TRBJ2-1; 10 bases match TRBD1. Germline V lookup: CDR1 SGHTA, CDR2 FQGNSA. The CDR3 runs 15 residues. V lost 5 bases, J lost 1 base, and 2 bases stayed unmatched. The CDR3 region is CASSQDRGSYNEQFF. DNA of the CDR3: TGTGCCAGCAGCCAGGACAGGGGGTCCTACAATGAGCAGTTCTTC.

This clone was seen a handful of times. The rearrangement uses TRBV7-2 and TRBJ2-1; 9 bases fit TRBD2. The CDR3 length is 11 residues. Looked up from germline, CDR1 is SGHTA and CDR2 is FQGNSA. V trimming: 10 bases; J trimming: 12 bases; junction bases outside the gene matches: 7. The CDR3 reads CAIFIAGAQFF. The DNA of the CDR3 is TGTGCCATCTTCATAGCGGGAGCGCAGTTCTTC.

The table lists this clone with a count of one. This CDR3 is CATSRDGAFEAFF. In nucleotides, the CDR3 is TGTGCCACCAGCAGAGACGGAGCCTTTGAAGCTTTCTTT. The genes are TRBV15 and TRBJ1-1; D is undetermined. Germline assignment: CDR1 LNHNV and CDR2 YYDKDF (reference sequence). The CDR3 loop spans 13 amino acids. V lost 0 bases and J lost 7, with 9 bases in between.

This sequence joins TRBV27 and TRBJ2-7; TRBD2 aligns across 9 bases. The trim removed 4 bases at V and 2 bases at J, leaving 6 bases unmatched. Germline loops: CDR1 MNHEY, CDR2 SMNVEV (reference sequence). The CDR3 contains 15 residues. The CDR3 DNA reads as TGTGCCAGCAGTTGGAGCCTAGCGGGAACCTACGAGCAGTACTTC. Translating gives CASSWSLAGTYEQYF.

The chain combines TRBV9 with TRBJ2-2; the match to TRBD1 covers 9 bases. The trim removed 4 bases at V and 3 bases at J, leaving 7 bases unmatched. The CDR3 spans 16 residues. CDR1 is SGDLS and CDR2 is YYNGEE in the germline V gene. The CDR3 region has the DNA TGTGCCAGCAGCCTCGGGACAGGGTTCGACACCGGGGAGCTGTTTTTT. Translated: CASSLGTGFDTGELFF.

The chain carries TRBV5-1 and TRBJ2-7; TRBD2 aligns across 7 bases. With V trimmed by 5 bases and J by 3 bases, 8 bases remained unmatched. CDR1 SGHRS and CDR2 YFSETQ come from the germline V gene. CDR3 length: 14 amino acids. CDR3 coding DNA: TGCGCCAGCAGAGCAGGGCGGGAGTTCTACGAGCAGTACTTC. It encodes CASRAGREFYEQYF.

The chain joins TRBV7-6 to TRBJ1-1, with D unclear. Germline assignment: CDR1 SGHVS and CDR2 FNYEAQ. V lost 0 bases and J 10 bases, leaving 15 bases between the germline ends. This CDR3 is 14 amino acids long. Here the CDR3 DNA reads TGTGCCAGCAGCTTAGCCCCGGGTACCCTCGGAGCTTTCTTT. It specifies CASSLAPGTLGAFF.

This clone is a singleton in its sample. The chain has TRBV15 and TRBJ2-1; D may be TRBD1 (6 bases). V dropped 1 base and J dropped 10 bases, with 14 bases sitting between them. The CDR3 is 14 residues long. The germline V gene has CDR1 LNHNV and CDR2 YYDKDF (reference sequence). Here the CDR3 DNA reads TGTGCCACCAGCAGAGGGGGGCAAAAGGGGGAGCAGTTCTTC. Translated: CATSRGGQKGEQFF.

V usage is TRBV29-1 and J usage is TRBJ2-3; 8 positions match TRBD2. The CDR3 spans 12 residues. Trimming cost V 6 bases and J 6 bases; bases outside gene matches: 5. Germline-derived CDR1 and CDR2 are SQVTM and ANQGSEA. CDR3 sequence reads: CSVGGDKDTQYF. CDR3 DNA sequence: TGCAGCGTCGGGGGGGACAAGGATACGCAGTATTTT.

V gene TRBV5-6 combines with J gene TRBJ1-5; TRBD1 might be the D (5 bases). Per the germline V gene, CDR1 is SGHDT and CDR2 is YYEEEE. There are 15 residues in the CDR3. V was pared by 0 bases and J by 0 bases, with 7 bases between. CDR3 nucleotides: TGTGCCAGCAGCTTGGGACAGTTTAGCAATCAGCCCCAGCATTTT. It specifies CASSLGQFSNQPQHF.

This sequence joins TRBV2 and TRBJ2-7; 8 bases fit TRBD2. CDR3 length equals 14 residues. Germline-derived CDR1 and CDR2 are SNHLY and FYNNEI. Unmatched junction bases numbered 5, after V lost 5 bases and J lost 2 bases. CDR3 nucleotide sequence: TGTGCCAGCAGTCGGACTAGCCTGGCCTACGAGCAGTACTTC. This sequence encodes CASSRTSLAYEQYF. Full variable domain (outside the CDR3, taken from reference TRBV2 and TRBJ2-7): EPEVTQTPSHQVTQMGQEVILRCVPISNHLYFYWYRQILGQKVEFLVSFYNNEISEKSEIFDDQFSVERPDGSNFTLKIRSTKLEDSAMYFCASSRTSLAYEQYFGPGTRLTVT.

The CDR3 protein is CASSPSGGMAYTQYF. In DNA form, the CDR3 reads TGTGCCAGCAGCCCCAGCGGTGGGATGGCCTATACGCAGTATTTT. The J gene is TRBJ2-3, the V gene TRBV9, with D tentatively TRBD2 (5 bases). The V gene lost 4 bases and the J gene lost 7 bases, with 19 bases spanning the gap. Looked up from germline, CDR1 is SGDLS and CDR2 is YYNGEE. CDR3 length equals 15 residues. The variable domain in full, completed from reference TRBV9 and TRBJ2-3, reads DSGVTQTPKHLITATGQRVTLRCSPRSGDLSVYWYQQSLDQGLQFLIQYYNGEERAKGNILERFSAQQFPDLHSELNLSSLELGDSALYFCASSPSGGMAYTQYFGPGTRLTVL.

The chain joins TRBV6-5 to TRBJ1-2; a weak D match, TRBD1 (5 bases). This CDR3 is built from 15 residues. The germline V gene encodes CDR1 MNHEY and CDR2 SVGAGI. V was pared by 0 bases and J by 4 bases, with 12 bases between. The CDR3 DNA follows: TGTGCCAGCAGTTACTCCGGTCAAGGGGTCTATGGCTACACCTTC. It codes for CASSYSGQGVYGYTF.

The chain couples TRBV15 to TRBJ2-7; the D is unclear. V was cut by 4 bases and J by 4 bases, with 11 bases left in between. The CDR3 sequence is 13 residues long. Per the germline V gene, CDR1 is LNHNV and CDR2 is YYDKDF (reference sequence). CDR3 in amino acids: CATSNVIGYEQYF. Here the CDR3 DNA reads TGTGCCACCAGCAACGTGATCGGGTACGAGCAGTACTTC. The variable domain in full, completed from reference TRBV15 and TRBJ2-7, reads DAMVIQNPRYQVTQFGKPVTLSCSQTLNHNVMYWYQQKSSQAPKLLFHYYDKDFNNEADTPDNFQSRRPNTSFCFLDIRSPGLGDTAMYLCATSNVIGYEQYFGPGTRLTVT.

This clone occurred once. CDR3 in amino acids: CASSVGGAFATNEKLFF. For the CDR3, the DNA is TGTGCCAGCAGCGTAGGCGGAGCATTTGCAACTAATGAAAAACTGTTTTTT. The chain is built from TRBV9 and TRBJ1-4; the D is unclear. The CDR3 runs 17 residues. Germline-derived CDR1 and CDR2 are SGDLS and YYNGEE. Between the trimmed V and J ends, which lost 0 bases and 0 bases, there was a span of 12 bases.

As to this clone: Different DNA sequences within this sample yield the same CDR3. This rearrangement joins TRBV30 to TRBJ1-2, with 7 nucleotides matching TRBD1. The germline V gene has CDR1 GTSNPN and CDR2 SVGIG (reference sequence). The CDR3 length is 13 residues. J lost 4 bases, V lost 0 bases, and 2 bases had no gene match. The CDR3 loop reads CAWSVPGGYGYTF. CDR3 DNA sequence: TGTGCCTGGAGTGTCCCAGGGGGCTATGGCTACACCTTC.

This chain joins TRBV20-1 and TRBJ1-1; 8 bases map to TRBD1. The CDR3 consists of 11 residues. In germline, CDR1 is DFQATT, CDR2 SNEGSKA (reference sequence). J lost 9 bases, V lost 2 bases, and 2 bases had no gene match. CDR3 bases: TGCAGTGCTAGACAGGGGGCGAAAGCTTTCTTT. Translated, it gives CSARQGAKAFF.

V is TRBV7-2 and J is TRBJ2-3, with 11 nucleotides matching TRBD2. Germline V CDR1 and CDR2: SGHTA, FQGNSA. V was pared by 3 bases and J by 2 bases, with 1 base of the junction left unmatched. The CDR3 sequence is 15 residues long. The CDR3: CASSFSGRATDTQYF. The DNA of the CDR3 is TGTGCCAGCAGCTTTAGCGGGAGGGCCACAGATACGCAGTATTTT. The whole variable domain, filled in from reference TRBV7-2 and TRBJ2-3, reads GAGVSQSPSNKVTEKGKDVELRCDPISGHTALYWYRQSLGQGLEFLIYFQGNSAPDKSGLPSDRFSAERTGGSVSTLTIQRTQQEDSAVYLCASSFSGRATDTQYFGPGTRLTVL.

V usage is TRBV5-4 and J usage is TRBJ2-3, with 8 bases aligning to TRBD2. This CDR3 is 17 amino acids long. The germline V gene has CDR1 SGHNT and CDR2 YYREEE (reference sequence). Trimming at V came to 5 bases and at J to 1 base, leaving 12 bases not matched to a gene. CDR3 in amino acids: CASSPGGREARTDTQYF. The CDR3, as DNA: TGTGCCAGCAGTCCTGGCGGGCGGGAGGCTCGCACAGATACGCAGTATTTT.